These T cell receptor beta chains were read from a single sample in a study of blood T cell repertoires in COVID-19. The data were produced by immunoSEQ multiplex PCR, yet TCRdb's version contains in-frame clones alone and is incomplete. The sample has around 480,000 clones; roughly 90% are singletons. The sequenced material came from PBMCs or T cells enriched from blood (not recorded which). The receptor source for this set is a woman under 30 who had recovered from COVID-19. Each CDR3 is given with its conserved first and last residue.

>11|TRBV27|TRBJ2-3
CASWLPDTQYF
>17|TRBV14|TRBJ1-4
CASSLRGAAATNEKLFF
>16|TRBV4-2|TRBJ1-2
CASSQDLREGLYGYTF
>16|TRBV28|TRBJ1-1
CASSRGGQGAGTEAFF
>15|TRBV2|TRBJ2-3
CASRTVAASTDTQYF
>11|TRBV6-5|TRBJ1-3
CASSYRNTIYF
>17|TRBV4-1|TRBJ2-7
CASSQDPASGVTYEQYF
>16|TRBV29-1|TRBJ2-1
CSVAGSTGGTYNEQFF
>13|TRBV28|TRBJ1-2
CASSSLTVYGYTF
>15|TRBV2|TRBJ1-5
CASSQEDFGNQPQHF
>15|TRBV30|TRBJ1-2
CAWSVMGRGNYGYTF
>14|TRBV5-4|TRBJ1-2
CASSPRGTGDGYTF
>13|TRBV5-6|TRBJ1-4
CASSSDRREKLFF
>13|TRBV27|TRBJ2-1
CASSLGLYNEQFF